The 3 T cell receptor beta chains below come from one sample, sequenced in a study of identical twins. TCRdb re-called the 5' RACE reads through MiXCR, storing one row per CDR3 protein. The table includes around 510,000 distinct CDR3 sequences, roughly an eighth detected once. The sample also formed part of further work on yellow fever vaccine responses in identical twins.

Specimen: CD4+ T cells sorted from blood. Source of these receptors: a woman in her late teens or twenties in good health.

This chain uses TRBV24-1 with TRBJ2-2; the match to TRBD1 covers 9 bases. The CDR3 length is 14 residues. Germline values: CDR1 KGHDR, CDR2 SFDVKD. After removal of 8 bases from V and 6 bases from J, the junction contained 6 bases not matched to a gene. The CDR3 region is CATMDRGSSGELFF. In DNA, the CDR3 is TGTGCCACCATGGACAGGGGATCGTCCGGGGAGCTGTTTTTT.

This clonotype has at least ten counts. The CDR3 spells CASSVAQYGYTF. The DNA for the CDR3 is TGTGCCAGCAGCGTAGCACAGTATGGCTACACCTTC. The V gene is TRBV9, the J gene TRBJ1-2; no firm D call. Germline CDR1 and CDR2: SGDLS and YYNGEE. The CDR3 is 12 amino acids. The V end was cut by 0 bases, the J end by 5 bases, with 5 bases between.

The chain's CDR3 is CASSPPTGLNTGELFF. The CDR3 nucleotides are TGTGCCAGCTCACCACCGACAGGGCTGAACACCGGGGAGCTGTTTTTT. The chain recombines TRBV18 with TRBJ2-2; TRBD1 agrees at 7 bases. V dropped 0 bases and J dropped 1; count of bases not matched to a gene: 2. The length of the CDR3 is 16 residues. Germline lookup yields CDR1 KGHSH and CDR2 LQKENI.